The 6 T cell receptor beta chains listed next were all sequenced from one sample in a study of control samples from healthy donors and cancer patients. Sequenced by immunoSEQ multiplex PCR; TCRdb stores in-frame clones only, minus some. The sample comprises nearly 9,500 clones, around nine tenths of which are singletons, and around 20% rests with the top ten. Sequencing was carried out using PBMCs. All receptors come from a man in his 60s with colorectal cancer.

The CDR3 bases are TGCAGCGTTGGTGCGACTAGTCGGGGTCGCACAGATACGCAGTATTTT. Its translation: CSVGATSRGRTDTQYF. The rearrangement uses TRBV29-1 and TRBJ2-3; a weak D match, TRBD2 (6 bases). Germline V gives CDR1 SQVTM, CDR2 ANQGSEA. This CDR3 has 16 residues. Deletions cut 4 bases from V and 1 base from J, with 18 bases between.

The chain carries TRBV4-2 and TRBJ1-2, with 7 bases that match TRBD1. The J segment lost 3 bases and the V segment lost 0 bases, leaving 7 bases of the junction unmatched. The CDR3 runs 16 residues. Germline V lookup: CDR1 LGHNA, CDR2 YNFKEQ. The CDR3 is CASSQDGTGDYYGYTF. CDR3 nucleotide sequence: TGTGCCAGCAGCCAAGATGGAACAGGGGATTACTATGGCTACACCTTC.

The CDR3 nucleotides are TGTGCCAGCAGTTACGGGGGTACCTACGAGCAGTACTTC. Translated: CASSYGGTYEQYF. This sequence joins TRBV6-5 and TRBJ2-7; D may be TRBD1 or TRBD2 (5 bases each). The V end lost 2 bases, the J end lost 2 bases, and 7 bases lay between the germline ends. Germline V CDR1 and CDR2: MNHEY, SVGAGI. The CDR3 is 13 residues long.

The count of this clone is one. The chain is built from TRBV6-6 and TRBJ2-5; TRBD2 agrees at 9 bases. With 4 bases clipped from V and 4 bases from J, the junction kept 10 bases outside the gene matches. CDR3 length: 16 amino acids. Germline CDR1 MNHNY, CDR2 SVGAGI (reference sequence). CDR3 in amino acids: CASSSASAGGGETQYF. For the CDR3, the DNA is TGTGCCAGCAGTTCGGCTTCAGCGGGGGGTGGAGAGACCCAGTACTTC.

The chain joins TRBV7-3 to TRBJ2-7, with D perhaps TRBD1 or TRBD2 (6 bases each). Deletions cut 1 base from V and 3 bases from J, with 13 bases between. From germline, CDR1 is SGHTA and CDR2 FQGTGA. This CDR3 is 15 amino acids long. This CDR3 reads CASSLNPGANYEQYF. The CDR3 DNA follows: TGTGCCAGCAGCTTAAACCCGGGGGCCAACTACGAGCAGTACTTC.

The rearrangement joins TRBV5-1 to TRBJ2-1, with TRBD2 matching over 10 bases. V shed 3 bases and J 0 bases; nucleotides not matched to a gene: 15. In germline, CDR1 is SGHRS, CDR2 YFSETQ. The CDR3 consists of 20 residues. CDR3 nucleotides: TGCGCCAGCAGCTCGGGGTGGGCTAGCGGGGGCTGGAGCTCCTACAATGAGCAGTTCTTC. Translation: CASSSGWASGGWSSYNEQFF.